Detailed here is one TCR beta chain. This entry is derived from a study of blood T cell repertoires in COVID-19. For the study at large: The origin of the acute and convalescent COVID-19 samples was the United States, Italy and Spain. The analysed material was cDNA or gDNA that came from T cells, B-cell-depleted T cells, or PBMCs.

In the original workflow: The authors estimated nucleated cell counts from reference gene primer amplification. Some clones are missing from TCRdb's copy, which holds only in-frame ones; the method was immunoSEQ multiplex PCR. V, J and clone size are taken as reported in that table, and D and trimming were inferred from the DNA itself. The sample contains around 71,000 clones, about three quarters of which appear only once. This TCR was sampled from a woman of 80 years or more with active or convalescent COVID-19. What was sequenced was peripheral blood.

Here the CDR3 reads CASSFYTFLSGNTIYF. CDR3 sequence (DNA): TGTGCCAGCAGCTTTTACACCTTTCTCTCTGGAAACACCATATATTTT. The chain combines TRBV7-2 with TRBJ1-3, with unresolved D. CDR1 SGHTA and CDR2 FQGNSA come from the germline V gene. The V end was cut by 3 bases, the J end by 0 bases, with 12 bases between. The CDR3 consists of 16 residues. The entire variable domain, with the rest obtained from reference TRBV7-2 and TRBJ1-3, is as follows: GAGVSQSPSNKVTEKGKDVELRCDPISGHTALYWYRQSLGQGLEFLIYFQGNSAPDKSGLPSDRFSAERTGGSVSTLTIQRTQQEDSAVYLCASSFYTFLSGNTIYFGEGSWLTVV.